This TCR beta chain was recorded in a study of blood T cells in healthy people across ages. Study as a whole: Template switching captured about one barcoded beta molecule per two T cells. Study-level points and caveats: A roughly linear fall in TCR beta diversity per million T cells was seen with increasing age. Fewer expanded clones and more diversity marked long-lived versus aged donors.

For every donor, a draw yielded around 10 milliliters of peripheral blood. For this clonotype: Its antigen is as yet unknown.

A J-beta primer mix and a sample-barcoded 5' primer were used in a second PCR of roughly 7 to 12 cycles. Each CDR3 protein is one row after TCRdb ran MiXCR on the 5' RACE reads. The table has around 990,000 distinct CDR3 sequences, less than 45% seen once. The ends lost 3 bases at V and 1 base at J; junction bases unmatched: 8. CDR3 length: 17 residues. In germline, CDR1 is LGHNA, CDR2 YSLEER. This clonotype was sampled from a man between 18 and 35 years old in good health. The sample comprised blood. The rearrangement uses TRBV4-3 and TRBJ1-4, with 7 bases lining up with TRBD1. The CDR3: CASSQRTGRGTNEKLFF. As DNA, the CDR3 is TGCGCCAGCAGCCAGAGGACAGGAAGAGGAACTAATGAAAAACTGTTTTTT.